This T cell receptor beta chain derives from a study of cytomegalovirus exposure and HLA in healthy donors. Study summary: Caucasian-associated ancestry cluster membership applied to about 83% of over 350 genotyped donors.

The PCR had 60 Vbeta and 13 Jbeta primers. Repertoires were generated with immunoSEQ multiplex PCR, while TCRdb's copy carries only in-frame clones and drops some. The table includes around 120,000 clones, approximately 76% detected once. CDR1 is MGHRA, CDR2 YSYEKL, per germline. The CDR3 has 16 residues. With V trimmed by 3 bases and J by 12 bases, 10 bases remained unmatched. A remark on this clone: What it binds is not known.

Study results and limitations: Reported performance of the classifier showed diagnosis of cytomegalovirus status with high specificity and sensitivity.

The TCR sequence derives from a man between 60 and 70 years old in good health and CMV-seropositive. Sequencing was done on a sample of PBMCs. The chain uses TRBV4-1 and TRBJ1-6, with 11 positions matching TRBD1. CDR3 sequence: CASSQVPGQGEIPLHF. CDR3 bases: TGCGCCAGCAGCCAGGTTCCGGGACAGGGGGAAATACCCCTCCACTTT.